This T cell receptor (beta chain) was sequenced in a study of T cells in localized non-small cell lung cancer. Broader study findings: Heterogeneity within the tumor remains possible, as just one region underwent sequencing. Adjacent uninvolved lung had the highest clonality, suggesting focused antigen responses. Turning up in adjacent lung were a median around 60 of the top 100 tumor clones.

This clone came up a few times. Its antigen is unidentified. Profiling relied on immunoSEQ multiplex PCR, and the TCRdb table lists in-frame clones only, not all of them. This table has 48,000 or so clones, 86% appearing once. Germline V gene lookup returns CDR1 SGHTA and CDR2 FQGNSA. The V end lost 7 bases, the J end lost 3 bases, and 15 bases lay between the germline ends. CDR3 size: 14 residues. The V and J genes are TRBV7-2 and TRBJ1-1; weak D call: TRBD1 (5 bases). This clonotype originated in a male donor aged 60 or over with stage III squamous cell lung carcinoma. The sample was peripheral blood, taken before any cancer treatment. The DNA for the CDR3 is TGTGCCAGCAAGCTCGGGGGGAGGGACACTGAAGCTTTCTTT. Translated, it gives CASKLGGRDTEAFF.